One T cell receptor (beta chain) is described in this entry. The antigen is not known. One end of the junction fails to match germline, which may point to a read error. Looked up from germline, CDR1 is SGHTS and CDR2 is YDEGEE. The CDR3 is 15 residues long. Profiling relied on immunoSEQ multiplex PCR, and the TCRdb table lists in-frame clones only, not all of them. Of under 130,000 clones detected, 82% appear once; the ten largest clones hold 4% to 6%. The data are from a study of T cell responses to AZD1222 COVID-19 vaccine. Whole-study context: Pooling of second doses given at about 4 or about 12 weeks was done.

General observations from the study: Reportedly, nearly half the spike-specific TCRs target unmutated variant regions. Mapped onto spike, vaccine-associated CD4 TCRs spanned it and were dominant at 160-218 and 743-854. At baseline, seropositivity was found in only a handful of AZD1222 recipients.

This receptor was obtained from an adult in good health. This chain links TRBV5-8 with TRBJ1-4; D is undetermined. Sample: peripheral blood, taken on day 0 of AZD1222 vaccination. The DNA for the CDR3 is TGTGCCAGCAGCTTGGGAGTTGCGTCGACCATTCCTGGGCTTTTT. Its translation: CASSLGVASTIPGLF. Complete variable domain (other parts from reference TRBV5-8 and TRBJ1-4): EAGVTQSPTHLIKTRGQQATLRCSPISGHTSVYWYQQALGLGLQFLLWYDEGEERNRGNFPPRFSGRQFPNYSSELNVNALELEDSALYLCASSLGVASTIPGLFGSGTQLSVL.